These 13 T cell receptor beta chains share one sample of origin, sequenced in a study of T-cell reconstitution after alpha-beta-depleted transplantation in children. Preparing the TCRbeta library involved the use of unique molecular identifiers. One entry per CDR3 protein, called by TCRdb with MiXCR from the PCR reads. The sample yields a few hundred thousand distinct CDR3 sequences, around a tenth seen once. The sample consisted of peripheral blood, taken 180 days after TCRalphabeta/CD19-depleted stem cell transplant. These receptors originate from a male patient between 2 and 10 years old who had a stem cell transplant for chronic granulomatous disease, so the T cells may come from the graft donor.

There are many counts of this clonotype. This chain connects TRBV28 to TRBJ2-2; TRBD1 or TRBD2 may be the D gene (5 bases each). V was cut by 3 bases and J by 4 bases, with 15 bases left in between. The germline gives CDR1 MDHEN, CDR2 SYDVKM. The CDR3 is 16 residues long. DNA of the CDR3: TGTGCCAGCAGTTTCCGTCCGGGAAGGGGCACCGGGGAGCTGTTTTTT. It encodes CASSFRPGRGTGELFF.

This clonotype was recorded at least ten times. The genes are TRBV5-6 and TRBJ1-3, with TRBD1 matching 7 bases. Germline V CDR1 and CDR2: SGHDT, YYEEEE. The CDR3 runs to 15 residues. V shed 1 base, J shed 2 bases, and the junction held 3 bases outside the gene matches. The DNA of the CDR3 is TGTGCCAGCAGCTTGCGCGACAGGGCTGGAAACACCATATATTTT. Translation gives CASSLRDRAGNTIYF.

This clonotype was counted ten times or more. The chain uses TRBV7-9 and TRBJ2-1; D is uncertain. Trimming took off 0 bases at V and 2 bases at J, with 11 bases between the two ends. The germline gives CDR1 SEHNR, CDR2 FQNEAQ (reference sequence). The CDR3 is 16 residues long. This CDR3 is CASSLAAKWAYNEQFF. Here the CDR3 DNA reads TGTGCCAGCAGCTTAGCGGCCAAGTGGGCCTACAATGAGCAGTTCTTC. The full variable domain, in which reference TRBV7-9 and TRBJ2-1 provide the parts outside the CDR3, is DTGVSQNPRHKITKRGQNVTFRCDPISEHNRLYWYRQTLGQGPEFLTYFQNEAQLEKSRLLSDRFSAERPKGSFSTLEIQRTEQGDSAMYLCASSLAAKWAYNEQFFGPGTRLTVL.

This clonotype was counted ten times or more. This chain connects TRBV4-3 to TRBJ2-5, with unresolved D. This CDR3 has 14 residues. Trimming shortened V by 0 bases and J by 5 bases, and 10 bases separated the two germline ends. Germline CDR1 and CDR2: LGHNA and YSLEER. The CDR3 DNA is TGCGCCAGCAGCCAAGATCTAGGAATCGAGACCCAGTACTTC. This gives the protein CASSQDLGIETQYF.

This clonotype was seen repeatedly, ten times or more. The rearrangement links TRBV15 to TRBJ2-5; D is unresolved. Trimming took 0 bases from V and 3 from J, leaving 5 bases between them. This CDR3 is built from 13 residues. Germline values: CDR1 LNHNV, CDR2 YYDKDF (reference sequence). CDR3: CATSRDPEETQYF. CDR3 sequence (DNA): TGTGCCACCAGCAGAGACCCCGAAGAGACCCAGTACTTC.

This clonotype showed up just a few times. This rearrangement joins TRBV12-3 or TRBV12-4 to TRBJ2-7; no reliable D call. The CDR3 spans 11 residues. V lost 8 bases, J lost 4 bases, and 9 bases lay in between. The CDR3 region is CASGSFYEQYF. The CDR3, as DNA: TGTGCCAGCGGGTCCTTTTACGAGCAGTACTTC.

The gene calls are TRBV18 and TRBJ2-5; tentative D call: TRBD1 (5 bases). The CDR3 is 14 residues long. The V end lost 2 bases, the J end lost 4 bases, and 11 bases lay between the germline ends. Per the germline V gene, CDR1 is KGHSH and CDR2 is LQKENI. The DNA of the CDR3 is TGTGCCAGCTCACCAACAGGAAATCTAGAGACCCAGTACTTC. Protein: CASSPTGNLETQYF.

This clonotype was recorded at least ten times. CDR3 bases: TGTGCCAGCAGAGGGGCCAGGTGGACGGATACGCAGTATTTT. This codes for CASRGARWTDTQYF. The chain links TRBV3-1 to TRBJ2-3; a possible D gene is TRBD1 (5 bases). Trimming left V 6 bases short and J 6 bases short, with 16 bases between. CDR1 LGHDT and CDR2 YNNKEL come from the germline V gene (reference sequence). The CDR3 sequence is 14 residues long.

This clonotype came up a few times. V is TRBV18 and J is TRBJ2-7; 9 nucleotides line up with TRBD1. The CDR3 spans 22 residues. Germline V gene data show CDR1 as KGHSH and CDR2 as LQKENI. The junction had 23 bases not matched to a gene; V was cut back by 0 bases and J by 2 bases. CDR3 residues: CASSPPYILQGQGSSTTYEQYF. The CDR3 nucleotides are TGTGCCAGCTCACCACCTTATATTCTTCAGGGACAGGGCTCCTCTACAACCTACGAGCAGTACTTC.

This clonotype was seen at least ten times. The chain links TRBV3-1 to TRBJ2-1; D uncertain. CDR1 is LGHDT and CDR2 is YNNKEL in the germline V gene (reference sequence). The CDR3 runs to 14 residues. V was clipped by 4 bases and J by 6 bases, with 13 bases between them. The CDR3 DNA reads TGTGCCAGCAGCCCCAGACTCCCCTCCAATGAGCAGTTCTTC. Amino acid sequence: CASSPRLPSNEQFF.

This clonotype was counted at least ten times. The V call is TRBV5-6, the J call TRBJ2-2; D ambiguous. This CDR3 comprises 16 residues. Deletions cut 3 bases from V and 3 bases from J, with 15 bases between. Germline loops: CDR1 SGHDT, CDR2 YYEEEE. The CDR3 is CASSSDPTDYTGELFF. The CDR3 coding sequence is TGTGCCAGCAGCTCAGACCCGACGGATTACACCGGGGAGCTGTTTTTT.

Concerning this clonotype itself: This sequence may be a read error, since a much larger clone differs from it by one base. The V gene is TRBV20-1, the J gene TRBJ2-1; TRBD2 aligns across 7 bases. This CDR3 comprises 14 residues. Germline V gene lookup returns CDR1 DFQATT and CDR2 SNEGSKA (reference sequence). CDR3 nucleotides: TGCACTGCTGATGAGGTAGCGGGTTACAATGAGCAGTTCTTC. It translates to CTADEVAGYNEQFF.

This clonotype was seen only a few times. This chain links TRBV20-1 with TRBJ2-7; 9 bases fit TRBD2. V trimming: 4 bases; J trimming: 1 base; junction bases outside the gene matches: 8. CDR1 and CDR2 (germline): DFQATT, SNEGSKA (reference sequence). The CDR3 covers 15 residues. The CDR3 DNA reads as TGCAGTGCTATGGGTAGTGCGGGGGGGTCCTACGAGCAGTACTTC. This sequence encodes CSAMGSAGGSYEQYF.